This T cell receptor beta chain was documented in a study of T-cell reconstitution after alpha-beta-depleted transplantation in children. General study points: One year post-transplant, T-cell counts and diversity were largely derived from T cells produced anew. Elevated TCRbeta diversity at day 60 was traced, in some patients, to surviving recipient T cells and thymic progenitors. Several hundred graft clones that had expanded were reportedly the source of alpha-beta T cells about two months after transplant.

This clonotype occurred a few times. The antigen remains unidentified. Unique molecular identifiers were used to barcode this TCRbeta library. TCRdb re-analysed the PCR reads in MiXCR, keeping a single row per CDR3 protein. The top ten clones hold 12% to 15% of a sample with about 500,000 distinct CDR3 sequences, around 10% of them seen once. The length of the CDR3 is 15 residues. V lost 5 bases and J lost 4; bases outside the gene matches: 9. The germline CDR1 and CDR2 sequences are SGHTA and FQGNSA. The chain couples TRBV7-2 to TRBJ1-2, with TRBD1 identical over 8 bases. This specimen was PBMCs, mostly from graft donor cells, taken 180 days after TCRalphabeta/CD19-depleted stem cell transplant. The receptor comes from a female patient aged 2 to 10 who had a stem cell transplant for aplastic anemia, so the T cells may come from the graft donor. CDR3 DNA sequence: TGTGCCAGCAGCGGTCCGGGACAGGCCATCTATGGCTACACCTTC. It encodes CASSGPGQAIYGYTF.